This entry concerns a single T cell receptor (beta chain). The table came from immunoSEQ multiplex PCR; TCRdb's copy has only in-frame clones and leaves some out. The sample yields around 78,000 clones, roughly 94% seen once. Germline V gene data show CDR1 as SGHTA and CDR2 as FQGNSA. Trimming pared 2 bases from V and 4 bases from J, leaving 14 bases between. The CDR3 has 15 residues. The sample originates from a study of control samples from healthy donors and cancer patients. The sequence derives from a woman aged 18-29 years in good health. The specimen sequenced was blood. The chain employs TRBV7-2 and TRBJ1-2; D is undetermined. CDR3 coding DNA: TGTGCCAGCAGCTTAATTCCAGGTTCTAGCTATGGCTACACCTTC. It specifies CASSLIPGSSYGYTF.